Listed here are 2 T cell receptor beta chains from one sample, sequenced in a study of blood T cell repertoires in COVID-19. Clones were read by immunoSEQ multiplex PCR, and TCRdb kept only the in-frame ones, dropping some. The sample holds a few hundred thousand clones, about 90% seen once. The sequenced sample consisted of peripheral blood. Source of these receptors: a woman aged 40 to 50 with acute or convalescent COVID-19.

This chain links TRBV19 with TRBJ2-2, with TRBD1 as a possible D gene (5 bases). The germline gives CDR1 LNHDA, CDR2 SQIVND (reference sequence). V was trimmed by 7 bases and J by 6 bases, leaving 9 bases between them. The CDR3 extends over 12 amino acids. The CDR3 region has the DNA TGTGCCAGTACCAGGGCGGCCGGGGAGCTGTTTTTT. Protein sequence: CASTRAAGELFF.

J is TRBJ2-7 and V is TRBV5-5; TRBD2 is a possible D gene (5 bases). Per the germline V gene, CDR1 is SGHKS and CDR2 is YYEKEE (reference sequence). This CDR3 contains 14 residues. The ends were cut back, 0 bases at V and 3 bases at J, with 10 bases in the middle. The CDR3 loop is CASSLAPGYYEQYV. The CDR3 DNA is TGTGCCAGCAGCTTGGCCCCGGGGTACTACGAGCAGTACGTC.